A single sample gave rise to the 26 T cell receptor beta chains below, sequenced in a study of blood T cell repertoires in COVID-19. Sequencing was performed with immunoSEQ multiplex PCR; in TCRdb, only in-frame clones are kept and a portion is missing. The table includes some 500,000 clones, 88% detected once. The sequenced sample consisted of PBMCs or T cells enriched from blood (not recorded which). The receptor set was obtained from a woman aged 40 to 55 who had recovered from COVID-19.

J is TRBJ1-2 and V is TRBV7-2; TRBD1 agrees at 7 bases. V lost 0 bases to trimming and J lost 14 bases; unmatched junction nucleotides: 12. CDR3 length equals 14 residues. Per germline, CDR1 SGHTA and CDR2 FQGNSA. This chain's CDR3 is CASSLAPEGQGETF. CDR3 coding DNA: TGTGCCAGCAGCTTAGCGCCGGAGGGGCAGGGGGAAACCTTC.

CDR3 loop: CAWMGTRNTEAFF. For the CDR3, the DNA is TGTGCCTGGATGGGGACAAGGAACACTGAAGCTTTCTTT. The gene calls are TRBV30 and TRBJ1-1, with a possible D match to TRBD1 (6 bases). The V gene lost 4 bases and the J gene lost 1 base, with 10 bases spanning the gap. Germline V gene lookup returns CDR1 GTSNPN and CDR2 SVGIG (reference sequence). The CDR3 extends over 13 amino acids.

The sample holds a few counts of this clone. The chain is built from TRBV6-5 and TRBJ1-2; 9 bases fit TRBD1. Germline V gene lookup returns CDR1 MNHEY and CDR2 SVGAGI. This CDR3 region has 14 residues. Unmatched junction bases numbered 9, after V lost 5 bases and J lost 8 bases. The DNA of the CDR3 is TGTGCCAGCAGTCCTACCGGACAGGGGAGCGGCTACACCTTC. Protein: CASSPTGQGSGYTF.

The chain recombines TRBV6-4 with TRBJ2-1, with 7 bases matching TRBD1. The CDR3 contains 16 residues. Germline trimming cut 3 bases from V and 3 bases from J; bases unmatched to any gene: 8. Germline V gives CDR1 MRHNA, CDR2 SNTAGT. The CDR3 sequence is CASSDQGVAGYNEQFF. CDR3 sequence (DNA): TGTGCCAGCAGTGATCAGGGGGTGGCGGGCTACAATGAGCAGTTCTTC.

The chain uses TRBV6-5 and TRBJ2-7; possible D gene TRBD2, 6 bases. Trimming left V 2 bases short and J 1 base short, with 12 bases between. From germline, CDR1 is MNHEY and CDR2 SVGAGI. The CDR3 is 15 residues long. CDR3 protein: CASSYVASESYEQYF. CDR3 in DNA: TGTGCCAGCAGTTACGTCGCTAGCGAATCCTACGAGCAGTACTTC.

The rearrangement joins TRBV5-1 to TRBJ1-1, with TRBD1 as a possible D gene (5 bases). V dropped 3 bases and J dropped 7 bases, with 16 bases sitting between them. This CDR3 has 14 residues. CDR1 is SGHRS and CDR2 is YFSETQ in the germline V gene. CDR3 in DNA: TGCGCCAGCAGCTGGACAAACGGAGGGGATGAAGCTTTCTTT. This sequence encodes CASSWTNGGDEAFF.

This clone was picked up one time. CDR3 nucleotides: TGTGCCAGCGCGGCCGAGTGGACCCAGTACTTC. Protein: CASAAEWTQYF. The rearrangement links TRBV2 to TRBJ2-5; no clear D gene. Germline assignment: CDR1 SNHLY and CDR2 FYNNEI. V lost 8 bases and J lost 7, with 11 bases in between. The CDR3 has 11 residues.

The genes are TRBV19 and TRBJ1-2; TRBD1 matches at 7 bases. The CDR3 has 15 residues. Germline CDR1 LNHDA, CDR2 SQIVND (reference sequence). V shed 3 bases and J 4 bases; nucleotides not matched to a gene: 8. The CDR3 DNA sequence: TGTGCCAGTAGTATGACAGGGCTCCGGGGCTATGGCTACACCTTC. This encodes CASSMTGLRGYGYTF.

This chain uses TRBV7-2 with TRBJ1-2; 10 bases are shared with TRBD1. J gave up 11 bases and V 4 bases, and 13 bases lay outside the gene matches. This CDR3 region has 15 residues. The germline V gene encodes CDR1 SGHTA and CDR2 FQGNSA. The CDR3 nucleotides read TGTGCCAGCAGCTCCACCGGGACAGGGGTCCCTCGGTACACCTTC. Translated: CASSSTGTGVPRYTF.

The chain carries TRBV5-1 and TRBJ2-1, with 7 nucleotides matching TRBD1. Trimming at V came to 5 bases and at J to 8 bases, leaving 13 bases not matched to a gene. Per germline, CDR1 SGHRS and CDR2 YFSETQ. This CDR3 region has 15 residues. CDR3 sequence: CASRLTGMVMDEQFF. The CDR3 nucleotides read TGCGCCAGCAGGTTGACAGGGATGGTAATGGATGAGCAGTTCTTC.

The genes are TRBV18 and TRBJ1-6; a weak D match, TRBD1 (5 bases). There are 15 residues in the CDR3. V was trimmed by 3 bases and J by 5 bases, leaving 11 bases between them. Germline V gene lookup returns CDR1 KGHSH and CDR2 LQKENI. The CDR3 DNA follows: TGTGCCAGCTCACCGCCGCCGGGGGATAATTCACCCCTCCACTTT. It yields the protein CASSPPPGDNSPLHF.

V and J are TRBV9 and TRBJ1-5; 9 bases align to TRBD1. The CDR3 is made up of 18 amino acids. Looked up from germline, CDR1 is SGDLS and CDR2 is YYNGEE. J gave up 7 bases and V 4 bases, and 18 bases lay outside the gene matches. The CDR3 DNA is TGTGCCAGCAGCCCCTTCACATGGGACAGGGCAGAAATCCAGCCCCAGCATTTT. Translating gives CASSPFTWDRAEIQPQHF.

This chain links TRBV24-1 with TRBJ1-1, with D perhaps TRBD1 (6 bases). Per germline, CDR1 KGHDR and CDR2 SFDVKD. The CDR3 contains 13 residues. Trimming shortened V by 4 bases and J by 1 base, and 6 bases separated the two germline ends. The chain's CDR3 is CATSEGQNTEAFF. CDR3 bases: TGTGCCACCAGTGAGGGACAGAACACTGAAGCTTTCTTT.

This chain uses TRBV5-5 with TRBJ2-2; TRBD2 matches at 14 bases. CDR3 length equals 16 residues. J was trimmed by 7 bases and V by 7 bases; bases with no gene match: 9. The V gene's germline CDR1 is SGHKS and CDR2 YYEKEE (reference sequence). In nucleotides, the CDR3 is TGTGCCAGCGGTAACCCCGGGACTAGCGGGAGCGGGGAGCTGTTTTTT. It is translated as CASGNPGTSGSGELFF.

The chain uses TRBV15 and TRBJ1-1, with a tentative D call TRBD1 (6 bases). Trimming stripped 5 bases from V and 4 bases from J, with 26 bases between. In germline, CDR1 is LNHNV, CDR2 YYDKDF (reference sequence). This CDR3 has 18 amino acids. This chain's CDR3 is CATSGGQRAVLVGTEAFF. DNA of the CDR3: TGTGCCACCAGCGGCGGACAGAGGGCGGTGCTGGTCGGCACTGAAGCTTTCTTT.

This CDR3 is CASSVNRGTPRTEAFF. CDR3 coding DNA: TGTGCCAGCAGCGTAAACCGCGGGACCCCTCGTACTGAAGCTTTCTTT. The gene calls are TRBV9 and TRBJ1-1; D might be TRBD1 (5 bases). Germline-derived CDR1 and CDR2 are SGDLS and YYNGEE. The ends were cut back, 1 base at V and 5 bases at J, with 18 bases in the middle. The CDR3 covers 16 residues.

This clone was detected a few times. CDR3 region: CASSLLDLTYNEQFF. The CDR3, as DNA: TGCGCCAGCAGCTTGCTAGACCTCACCTACAATGAGCAGTTCTTC. The V and J genes are TRBV5-1 and TRBJ2-1, with D unresolved. The ends were cut back, 1 base at V and 2 bases at J, with 10 bases in the middle. The CDR3 loop spans 15 amino acids. In germline, CDR1 is SGHRS, CDR2 YFSETQ.

CDR3 in DNA: TGCGCCAGCAGCGCTAATTACAATGAGCAGTTCTTC. Encoded protein: CASSANYNEQFF. The chain joins TRBV10-1 to TRBJ2-1; D is unclear. The CDR3 is made up of 12 amino acids. Germline lookup yields CDR1 WNHNN and CDR2 SYGVQD (reference sequence). Trimming took 6 bases from V and 4 from J, leaving 7 bases between them.

This chain joins TRBV5-1 and TRBJ2-5, with D possibly TRBD2 on 5 matching bases. The CDR3 is made up of 14 amino acids. Germline V gene lookup returns CDR1 SGHRS and CDR2 YFSETQ. Between the trimmed V and J ends, which lost 4 bases and 4 bases, there was a span of 14 bases. The CDR3 DNA follows: TGCGCCAGCAGCCCCCCCGGGGTTCGAGAGACCCAGTACTTC. It specifies CASSPPGVRETQYF.

DNA of the CDR3: TGTGCCAGCAGCTCCGGGACAGGGGGCGAGCAGTACTTC. Amino acid sequence: CASSSGTGGEQYF. The rearrangement joins TRBV11-3 to TRBJ2-7; 11 nucleotides agree with TRBD1. Germline V CDR1 and CDR2: SGHNT, YENEEA. The CDR3 is 13 residues long. V shed 4 bases, J shed 6 bases, and the junction held 2 bases outside the gene matches.

The chain is built from TRBV7-9 and TRBJ2-2; perhaps TRBD2 as D (6 bases). CDR3 length: 18 residues. Germline lookup yields CDR1 SEHNR and CDR2 FQNEAQ (reference sequence). Trimming stripped 3 bases from V and 3 bases from J, with 20 bases between. This chain's CDR3 is CASSFNPFGWRDTGELFF. The CDR3 DNA follows: TGTGCCAGCAGCTTTAATCCGTTTGGGTGGAGGGACACCGGGGAGCTGTTTTTT.

The CDR3, as DNA: TGTGCCAACAGCTTCGGGCGGGAGGGGACCGGGGAGCTGTTTTTT. This sequence encodes CANSFGREGTGELFF. The J gene is TRBJ2-2, the V gene TRBV21-1; the DNA was not compared with TRBD2, the D call given in the table. TRBV21-1 is reported as a pseudogene. CDR3 size: 15 residues.

This chain connects TRBV10-3 to TRBJ1-3, with D possibly TRBD1 on 6 matching bases. The length of the CDR3 is 14 residues. Between the trimmed V and J ends, which lost 3 bases and 4 bases, there was a span of 10 bases. Germline V gene data show CDR1 as ENHRY and CDR2 as SYGVKD. The CDR3 is CAISEGGSGNTIYF. The CDR3, as DNA: TGTGCCATCAGTGAAGGGGGTTCCGGAAACACCATATATTTT.

The chain recombines TRBV27 with TRBJ2-3; D possibly corresponds to TRBD2 (5 bases). The ends were cut back, 6 bases at V and 1 base at J, with 17 bases in the middle. In germline, CDR1 is MNHEY, CDR2 SMNVEV (reference sequence). The CDR3 runs to 16 residues. The CDR3 protein is CASSPGLLVGTDTQYF. CDR3 DNA: TGTGCCAGCAGCCCCGGACTTCTCGTCGGCACAGATACGCAGTATTTT.

The chain has TRBV19 and TRBJ1-5, with D tentatively TRBD1 (6 bases). CDR3 length: 15 residues. Trimming removed 5 bases at V and 2 bases at J, with 13 bases between. Germline values: CDR1 LNHDA, CDR2 SQIVND (reference sequence). Here the CDR3 DNA reads TGTGCCAGTAGTTGGGGGCTTATCGGCAATCAGCCCCAGCATTTT. Residues: CASSWGLIGNQPQHF.

This chain uses TRBV5-8 with TRBJ1-2; a weak D match, TRBD1 (6 bases). V lost 0 bases to trimming and J lost 8 bases, with 11 bases between them. Germline loops: CDR1 SGHTS, CDR2 YDEGEE. CDR3 size: 13 residues. The CDR3 sequence is CASSLDREFGYTF. DNA for the CDR3: TGTGCCAGCAGCTTGGACAGGGAGTTCGGCTACACCTTC.